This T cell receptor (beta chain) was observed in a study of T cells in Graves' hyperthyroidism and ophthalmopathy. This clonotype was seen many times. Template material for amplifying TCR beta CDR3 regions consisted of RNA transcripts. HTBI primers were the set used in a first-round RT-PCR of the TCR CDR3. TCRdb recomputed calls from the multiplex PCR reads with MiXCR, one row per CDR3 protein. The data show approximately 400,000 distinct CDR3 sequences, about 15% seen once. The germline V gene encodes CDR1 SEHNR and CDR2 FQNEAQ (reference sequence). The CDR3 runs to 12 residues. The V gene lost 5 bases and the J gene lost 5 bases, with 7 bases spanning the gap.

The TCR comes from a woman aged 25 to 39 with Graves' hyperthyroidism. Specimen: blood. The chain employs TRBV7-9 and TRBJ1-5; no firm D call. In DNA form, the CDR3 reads TGTGCCAGCAGCCAACCACATCAGCCCCAGCATTTT. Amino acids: CASSQPHQPQHF.